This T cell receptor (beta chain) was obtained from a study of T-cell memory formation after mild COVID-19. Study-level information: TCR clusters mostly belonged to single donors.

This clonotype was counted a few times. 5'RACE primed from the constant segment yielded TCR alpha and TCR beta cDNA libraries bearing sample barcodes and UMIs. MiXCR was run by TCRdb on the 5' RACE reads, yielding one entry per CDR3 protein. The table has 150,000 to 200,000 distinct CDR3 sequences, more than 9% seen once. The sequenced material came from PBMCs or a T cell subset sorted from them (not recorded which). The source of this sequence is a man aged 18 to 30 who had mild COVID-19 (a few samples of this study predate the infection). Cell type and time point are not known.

CDR3 in amino acids: CAIRLTGGSYGYTF. The CDR3 region has the DNA TGTGCCATCAGATTGACAGGGGGAAGCTATGGCTACACCTTC. The rearrangement uses TRBV10-3 and TRBJ1-2; 9 nucleotides align to TRBD1. V shed 6 bases and J 4 bases; nucleotides not matched to a gene: 6. Germline CDR1 ENHRY, CDR2 SYGVKD. This CDR3 region has 14 residues.